This T cell receptor beta chain stems from a study of blood T cell repertoires in COVID-19. The CDR3 length is 13 residues. The V gene end was trimmed by 6 bases and the J gene end by 4 bases; junction bases not matched to a gene: 5. Profiling relied on immunoSEQ multiplex PCR, and the TCRdb table lists in-frame clones only, not all of them. The table has about 140,000 clones, about four fifths seen once. This clone has a count of ten or more. This rearrangement joins TRBV12-3 or TRBV12-4 to TRBJ1-1; 7 positions agree with TRBD1. Sequencing was carried out using peripheral blood. This receptor was identified in a woman over 75 in a cohort sampled during active or convalescent COVID-19. The CDR3 nucleotides read TGTGCCAGCAGCAAACAGGGGACCACTGAAGCTTTCTTT. The encoded protein is CASSKQGTTEAFF.